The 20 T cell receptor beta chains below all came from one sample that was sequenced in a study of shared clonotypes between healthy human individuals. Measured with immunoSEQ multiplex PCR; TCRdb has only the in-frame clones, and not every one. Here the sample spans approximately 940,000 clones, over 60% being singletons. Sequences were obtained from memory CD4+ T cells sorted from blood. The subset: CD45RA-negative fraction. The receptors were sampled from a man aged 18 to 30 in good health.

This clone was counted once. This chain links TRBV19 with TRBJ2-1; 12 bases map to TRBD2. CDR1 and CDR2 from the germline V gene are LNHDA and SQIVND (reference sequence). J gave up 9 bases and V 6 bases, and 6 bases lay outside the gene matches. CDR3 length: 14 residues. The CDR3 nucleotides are TGTGCCAGTAGCAAGGGACTAGCGGGTGGTGAGCAGTTCTTC. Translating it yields CASSKGLAGGEQFF.

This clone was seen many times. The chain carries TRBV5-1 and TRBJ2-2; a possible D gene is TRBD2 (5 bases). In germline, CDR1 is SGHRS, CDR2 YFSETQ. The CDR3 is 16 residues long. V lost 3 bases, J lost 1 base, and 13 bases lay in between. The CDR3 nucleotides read TGCGCCAGCAGCTCCCCCGAGACTAAGAACACCGGGGAGCTGTTTTTT. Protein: CASSSPETKNTGELFF.

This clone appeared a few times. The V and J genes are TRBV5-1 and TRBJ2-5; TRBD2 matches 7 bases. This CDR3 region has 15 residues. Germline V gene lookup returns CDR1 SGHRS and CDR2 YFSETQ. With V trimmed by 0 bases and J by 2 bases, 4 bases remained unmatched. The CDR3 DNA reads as TGCGCCAGCAGCTTGGCGGCGGGGGATCAAGAGACCCAGTACTTC. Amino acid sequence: CASSLAAGDQETQYF.

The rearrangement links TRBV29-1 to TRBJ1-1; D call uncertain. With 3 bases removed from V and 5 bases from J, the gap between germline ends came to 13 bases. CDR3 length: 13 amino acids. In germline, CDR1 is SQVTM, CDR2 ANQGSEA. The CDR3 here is CSVDRQLGTEAFF. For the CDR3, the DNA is TGCAGCGTTGATAGGCAGTTGGGGACTGAAGCTTTCTTT.

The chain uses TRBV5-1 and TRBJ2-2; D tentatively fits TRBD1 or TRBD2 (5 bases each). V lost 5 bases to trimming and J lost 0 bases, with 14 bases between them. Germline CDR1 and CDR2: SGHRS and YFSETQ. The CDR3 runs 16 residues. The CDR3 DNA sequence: TGCGCCAGCAGTCCCGGGGCAGACGCGAACACCGGGGAGCTGTTTTTT. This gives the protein CASSPGADANTGELFF.

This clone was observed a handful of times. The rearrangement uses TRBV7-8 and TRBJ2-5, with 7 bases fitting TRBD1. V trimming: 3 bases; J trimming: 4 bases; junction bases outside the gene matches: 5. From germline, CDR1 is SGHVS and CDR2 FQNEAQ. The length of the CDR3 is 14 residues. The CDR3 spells CASSFVRDRETQYF. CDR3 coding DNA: TGTGCCAGCAGCTTTGTCCGGGACAGAGAGACCCAGTACTTC.

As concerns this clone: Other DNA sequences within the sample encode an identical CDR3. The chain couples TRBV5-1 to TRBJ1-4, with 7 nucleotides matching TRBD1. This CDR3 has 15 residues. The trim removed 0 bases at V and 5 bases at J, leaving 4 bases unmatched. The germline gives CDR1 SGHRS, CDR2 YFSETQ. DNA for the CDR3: TGCGCCAGCAGCTTGGCCGGGACAGCCAATGAAAAACTGTTTTTT. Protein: CASSLAGTANEKLFF.

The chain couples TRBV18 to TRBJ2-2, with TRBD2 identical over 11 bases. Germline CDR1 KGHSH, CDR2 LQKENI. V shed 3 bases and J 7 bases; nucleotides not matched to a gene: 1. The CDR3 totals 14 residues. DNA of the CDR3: TGTGCCAGCTCACCGGGACTAGCGGTCGGGGAGCTGTTTTTT. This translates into CASSPGLAVGELFF.

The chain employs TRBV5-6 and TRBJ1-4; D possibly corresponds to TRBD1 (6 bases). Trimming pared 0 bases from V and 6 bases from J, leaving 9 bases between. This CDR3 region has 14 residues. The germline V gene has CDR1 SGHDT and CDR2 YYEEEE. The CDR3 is CASSLDRADEKLFF. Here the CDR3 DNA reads TGTGCCAGCAGCTTGGACAGGGCGGATGAAAAACTGTTTTTT.

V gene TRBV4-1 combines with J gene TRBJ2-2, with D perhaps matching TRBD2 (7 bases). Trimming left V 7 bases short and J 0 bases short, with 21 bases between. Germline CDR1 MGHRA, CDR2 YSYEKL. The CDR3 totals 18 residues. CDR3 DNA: TGCGCCAGCACCGCCCGGGGGGCACTGAACGCGAACACCGGGGAGCTGTTTTTT. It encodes CASTARGALNANTGELFF.

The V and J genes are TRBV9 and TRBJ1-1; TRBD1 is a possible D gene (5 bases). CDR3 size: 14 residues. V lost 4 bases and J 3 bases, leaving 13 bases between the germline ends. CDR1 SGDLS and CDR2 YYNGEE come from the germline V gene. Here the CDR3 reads CASSPSGADTEAFF. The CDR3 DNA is TGTGCCAGCAGCCCCAGTGGGGCCGACACTGAAGCTTTCTTT.

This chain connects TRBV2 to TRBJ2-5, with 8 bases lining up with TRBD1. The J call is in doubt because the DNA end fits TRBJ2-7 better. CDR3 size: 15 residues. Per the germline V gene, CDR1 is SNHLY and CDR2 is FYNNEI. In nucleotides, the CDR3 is TGTGCCAGCGGAAGGGACAGGTCCATCTCCTACGAGCAGTACTTC. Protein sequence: CASGRDRSISYEQYF.

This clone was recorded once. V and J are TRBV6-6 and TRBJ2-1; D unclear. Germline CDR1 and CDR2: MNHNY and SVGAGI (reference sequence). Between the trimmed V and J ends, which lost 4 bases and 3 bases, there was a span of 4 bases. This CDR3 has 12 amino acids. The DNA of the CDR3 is TGTGCCAGCAGTTCCTTCTACAATGAGCAGTTCTTC. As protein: CASSSFYNEQFF.

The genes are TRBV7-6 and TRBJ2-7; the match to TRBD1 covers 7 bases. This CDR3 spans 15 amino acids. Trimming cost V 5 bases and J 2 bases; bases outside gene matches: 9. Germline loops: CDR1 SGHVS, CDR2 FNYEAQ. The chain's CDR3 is CASSPLTGKAYEQYF. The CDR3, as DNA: TGTGCCAGCAGCCCATTGACAGGGAAAGCCTACGAGCAGTACTTC. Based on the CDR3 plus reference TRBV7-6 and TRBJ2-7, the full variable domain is GAGVSQSPRYKVTKRGQDVALRCDPISGHVSLYWYRQALGQGPEFLTYFNYEAQQDKSGLPNDRFSAERPEGSISTLTIQRTEQRDSAMYRCASSPLTGKAYEQYFGPGTRLTVT.

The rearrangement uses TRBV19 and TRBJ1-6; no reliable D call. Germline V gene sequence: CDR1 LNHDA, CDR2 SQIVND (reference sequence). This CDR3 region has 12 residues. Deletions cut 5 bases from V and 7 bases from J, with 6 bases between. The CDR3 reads CASSGRNSPLHF. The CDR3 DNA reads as TGTGCCAGTAGTGGGCGCAATTCACCCCTCCACTTT.

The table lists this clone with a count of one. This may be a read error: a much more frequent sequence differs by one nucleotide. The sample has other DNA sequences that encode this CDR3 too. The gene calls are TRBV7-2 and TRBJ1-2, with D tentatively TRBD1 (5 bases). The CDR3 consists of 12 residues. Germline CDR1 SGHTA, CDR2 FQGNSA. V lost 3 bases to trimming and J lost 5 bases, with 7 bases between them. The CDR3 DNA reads TGTGCCAGCAGCTTGGCAGGGTATGGCTACACCTTC. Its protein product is CASSLAGYGYTF. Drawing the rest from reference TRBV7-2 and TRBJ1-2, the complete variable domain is GAGVSQSPSNKVTEKGKDVELRCDPISGHTALYWYRQSLGQGLEFLIYFQGNSAPDKSGLPSDRFSAERTGGSVSTLTIQRTQQEDSAVYLCASSLAGYGYTFGSGTRLTVV.

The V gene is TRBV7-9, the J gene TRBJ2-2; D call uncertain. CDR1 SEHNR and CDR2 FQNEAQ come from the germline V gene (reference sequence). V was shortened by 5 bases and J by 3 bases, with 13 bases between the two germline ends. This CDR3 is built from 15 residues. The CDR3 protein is CASSPDTVYTGELFF. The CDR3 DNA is TGTGCCAGCAGCCCAGATACAGTTTACACCGGGGAGCTGTTTTTT.

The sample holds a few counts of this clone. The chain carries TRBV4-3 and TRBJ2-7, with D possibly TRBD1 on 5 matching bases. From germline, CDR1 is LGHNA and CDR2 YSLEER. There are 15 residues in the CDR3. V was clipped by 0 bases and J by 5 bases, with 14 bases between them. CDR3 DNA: TGCGCCAGCAGCCAAGAGGGCAGGGTGTCGGACGAGCAGTACTTC. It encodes CASSQEGRVSDEQYF.

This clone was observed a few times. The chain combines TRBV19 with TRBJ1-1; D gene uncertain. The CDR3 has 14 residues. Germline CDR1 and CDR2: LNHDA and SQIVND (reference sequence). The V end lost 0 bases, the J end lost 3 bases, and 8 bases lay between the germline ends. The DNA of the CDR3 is TGTGCCAGTAGTATAGATCGAACGGACACTGAAGCTTTCTTT. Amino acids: CASSIDRTDTEAFF.

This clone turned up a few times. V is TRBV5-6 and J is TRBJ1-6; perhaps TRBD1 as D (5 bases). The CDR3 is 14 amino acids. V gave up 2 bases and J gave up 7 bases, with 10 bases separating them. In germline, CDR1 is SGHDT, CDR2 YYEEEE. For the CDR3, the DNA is TGTGCCAGCAGCTTTCGCAGGGTCAATTCACCCCTCCACTTT. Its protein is CASSFRRVNSPLHF.